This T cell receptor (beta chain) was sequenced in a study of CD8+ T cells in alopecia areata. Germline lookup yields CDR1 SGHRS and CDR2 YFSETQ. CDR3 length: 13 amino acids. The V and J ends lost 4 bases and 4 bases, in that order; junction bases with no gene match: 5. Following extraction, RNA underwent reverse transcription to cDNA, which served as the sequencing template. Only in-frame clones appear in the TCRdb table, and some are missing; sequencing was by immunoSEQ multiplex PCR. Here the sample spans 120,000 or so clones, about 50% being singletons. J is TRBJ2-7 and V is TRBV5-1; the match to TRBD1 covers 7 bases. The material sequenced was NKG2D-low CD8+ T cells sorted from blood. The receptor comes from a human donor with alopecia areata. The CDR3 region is CASSIGTEYEQYF. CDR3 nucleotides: TGCGCCAGCAGCATCGGGACAGAGTACGAGCAGTACTTC.